Sequencing of this T cell receptor (beta chain) was carried out in a study of cytomegalovirus exposure and HLA in healthy donors. Turning to the study itself: Just over 80% of 398 genotyped donors fell in the Caucasian-associated ancestry cluster.

This CDR3 is built from 15 residues. Germline loops: CDR1 SGDLS, CDR2 YYNGEE. Trimming stripped 1 base from V and 1 base from J, with 9 bases between. Details on this clone: Its matching antigen is unknown.

Both 60 Vbeta primers and 13 Jbeta primers went into the PCR. Profiling relied on immunoSEQ multiplex PCR, and the TCRdb table lists in-frame clones only, not all of them. The data show around 280,000 clones, roughly 89% seen once. Whole-study results and caveats: A reported reduction in N-insertions relative to the 666-donor mean was seen in an Asian-associated ancestry cluster in a later analysis. CMV antigen specificity was confirmed in vitro for a few CMV-associated chains.

Sequenced input: PBMCs. This TCR derives from a woman younger than 30 in good health and CMV-seronegative. The chain employs TRBV9 and TRBJ1-3; TRBD1 might be the D (6 bases). The CDR3 sequence is CASSVSGVSGNTIYF. In DNA, the CDR3 is TGTGCCAGCAGCGTATCAGGGGTATCTGGAAACACCATATATTTT.